The table lists the clone carrying this T cell receptor (beta chain) with a few counts. What it recognizes is unknown. The data were taken from a study of beta chain features in type 1 diabetes. Background on the study: Examination spanned around 100,000,000 sorted cells from all samples.

Expressed TCRB transcripts were sequenced because the isolated RNA had all been reverse transcribed beforehand. Assay used: immunoSEQ multiplex PCR; TCRdb lists only in-frame clones, some missing. The sample includes over 150,000 clones, almost 8% seen only once; the top ten take 0.5%. Whole-study findings and limits: When Type 1 diabetes patients were examined, their TCRB CDR3s proved moderately but significantly shorter in all four CD4+ subsets.

The TCR comes from a man aged 18-30 years with type 1 diabetes. Sequences were obtained from central memory CD4+ T cells from blood.

In DNA form, the CDR3 reads TGCGCCAGCAGCTCCTGGACAGGGACAACCGGGGAGCTGTTTTTT. Encoded protein: CASSSWTGTTGELFF. V gene TRBV5-1 combines with J gene TRBJ2-2; 8 positions agree with TRBD1. This CDR3 is 15 amino acids long. V was pared by 3 bases and J by 5 bases, with 6 bases of the junction left unmatched. Germline V CDR1 and CDR2: SGHRS, YFSETQ.